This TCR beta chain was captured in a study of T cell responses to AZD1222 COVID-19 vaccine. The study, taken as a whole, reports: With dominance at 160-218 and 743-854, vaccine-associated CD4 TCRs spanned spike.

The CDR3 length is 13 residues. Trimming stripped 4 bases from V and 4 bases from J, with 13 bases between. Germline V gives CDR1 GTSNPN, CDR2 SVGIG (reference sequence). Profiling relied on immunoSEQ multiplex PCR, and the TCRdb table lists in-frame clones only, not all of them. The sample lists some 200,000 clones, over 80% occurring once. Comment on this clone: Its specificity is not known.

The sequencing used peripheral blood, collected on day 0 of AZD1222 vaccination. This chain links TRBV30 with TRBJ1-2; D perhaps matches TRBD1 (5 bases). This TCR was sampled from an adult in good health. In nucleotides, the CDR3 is TGTGCCTGGACAGGGCAAACGCCCTATGGCTACACCTTC. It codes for CAWTGQTPYGYTF.